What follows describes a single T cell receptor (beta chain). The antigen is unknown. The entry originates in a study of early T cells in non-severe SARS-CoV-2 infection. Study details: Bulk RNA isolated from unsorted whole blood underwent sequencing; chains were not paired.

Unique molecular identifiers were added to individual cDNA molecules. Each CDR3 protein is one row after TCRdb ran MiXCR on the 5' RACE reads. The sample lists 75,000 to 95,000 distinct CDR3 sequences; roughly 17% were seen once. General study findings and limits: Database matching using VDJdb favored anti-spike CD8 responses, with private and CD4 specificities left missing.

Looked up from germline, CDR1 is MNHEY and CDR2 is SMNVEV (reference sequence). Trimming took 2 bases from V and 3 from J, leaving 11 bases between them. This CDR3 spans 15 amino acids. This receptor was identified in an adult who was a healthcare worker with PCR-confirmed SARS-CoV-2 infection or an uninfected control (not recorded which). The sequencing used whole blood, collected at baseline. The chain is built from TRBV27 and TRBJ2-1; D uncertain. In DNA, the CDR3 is TGTGCCAGCAGTTTAGCCCCAGACCTCTACAATGAGCAGTTCTTC. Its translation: CASSLAPDLYNEQFF.